This TCR beta chain appears in the sequencing data of a study of vaccination effects on CD4 cells after COVID-19. The wider study: The ViraFEST assay expanded antigen-specific CD4+ T cells with viral peptide pools before sequencing. Post-vaccine samples followed the second dose by a median of 72 days.

The V gene end was trimmed by 6 bases and the J gene end by 12 bases; junction bases not matched to a gene: 19. CDR1 is SNHLY, CDR2 FYNNEI, per germline. CDR3 length: 15 amino acids. Assay used: immunoSEQ multiplex PCR; TCRdb lists only in-frame clones, some missing. The sample holds about 40,000 clones, approximately 70% seen once. Isolation of CD4+ T cells took place after 10 days of culture. Two doses of either BNT162b2 or mRNA-1273 were given to each participant. About this clone: Its target is not known.

The TCR was taken from a human donor who received a COVID-19 vaccine. The starting material was CD4+ T cells from PBMCs cultured without peptide, obtained after COVID-19 vaccination. The J gene is TRBJ2-7, the V gene TRBV2, with 8 positions matching TRBD1. The CDR3: CASRTVPRTGMKSYF. CDR3 coding DNA: TGTGCCAGCAGAACGGTCCCCCGGACAGGGATGAAATCGTACTTC.